This T cell receptor beta chain was captured by sequencing in a study of glioma-infiltrating T cells. Study conclusions and caveats: Above-expected tissue-blood divergence occurred in all gliomas, most in low-grade ones.

The CDR3 sequence is 13 residues long. V was clipped by 0 bases and J by 10 bases, with 10 bases between them. Per the germline V gene, CDR1 is MNHNS and CDR2 is SASEGT. This clonotype is labeled medium-sized. Its antigen is unidentified. Using RNA template, CDR3s of TCR alpha and beta were amplified with iRepertoire arm-PCR. TCRdb used MiXCR to reprocess the multiplex PCR reads, holding one entry per CDR3 protein. The sample shows about 12,000 distinct CDR3 sequences, around 27% of them seen only once. The chain carries TRBV6-1 and TRBJ2-1; D call uncertain. The TCR originated in a human donor with low-grade glioma or glioblastoma, undergoing nonglioma brain surgery, or in good health (not recorded which). Sample: glioma tissue, nonneoplastic brain tissue, or PBMCs (not recorded which). Written as DNA, the CDR3 is TGTGCCAGCAGTGAAGCAGGTGCCAACGAGCAGTTCTTC. It specifies CASSEAGANEQFF.